This entry lists 3 T cell receptor beta chains sequenced from one sample in a study of blood T cell repertoires in COVID-19. TCRdb's copy holds only in-frame clones and misses some; the assay was immunoSEQ multiplex PCR. The sample holds about 220,000 clones; about 79% are singletons and the top ten take 9.5% to 10%. The sample taken for sequencing was peripheral blood. All receptors derive from a man aged 50-60 years with active or convalescent COVID-19.

The gene calls are TRBV19 and TRBJ2-1; 7 bases match TRBD1. V shed 3 bases and J 5 bases; nucleotides not matched to a gene: 10. Germline-derived CDR1 and CDR2 are LNHDA and SQIVND (reference sequence). CDR3 length: 16 residues. The DNA for the CDR3 is TGTGCCAGTAGTATCCGTTCCGGGACAGACCACAATGAGCAGTTCTTC. Encoded protein: CASSIRSGTDHNEQFF.

V and J are TRBV9 and TRBJ2-5; D is possibly TRBD1 (6 bases). Germline V gene lookup returns CDR1 SGDLS and CDR2 YYNGEE. The CDR3 spans 14 residues. The V and J ends lost 4 bases and 1 base respectively, with 11 bases between them. CDR3 nucleotide sequence: TGTGCCAGCAGCCCATACAGGGCCCAAGAGACCCAGTACTTC. This sequence encodes CASSPYRAQETQYF.

This clone has a single count. The V call is TRBV5-6, the J call TRBJ2-3; D gene uncertain. The CDR3 contains 14 residues. Germline V gene lookup returns CDR1 SGHDT and CDR2 YYEEEE. Trimming took off 0 bases at V and 4 bases at J, with 9 bases between the two ends. CDR3 protein: CASSLVQSADTQYF. CDR3 bases: TGTGCCAGCAGCTTGGTTCAGAGCGCAGATACGCAGTATTTT. Combining the CDR3 with reference TRBV5-6 and TRBJ2-3 gives the whole variable domain DAGVTQSPTHLIKTRGQQVTLRCSPKSGHDTVSWYQQALGQGPQFIFQYYEEEERQRGNFPDRFSGHQFPNYSSELNVNALLLGDSALYLCASSLVQSADTQYFGPGTRLTVL.